This TCR beta chain was sequenced for a study of CD8+CD57+ T cells in acquired aplastic anemia. The V end lost 2 bases, the J end lost 8 bases, and 13 bases lay between the germline ends. Germline-derived CDR1 and CDR2 are MNHNY and SVGAGI (reference sequence). The CDR3 covers 15 residues. The use of genomic DNA as template underpinned the TCR beta VDJ and CDR3 profiling. TCRdb passed the reads through MiXCR, listing each CDR3 protein once. Among some 120,000 distinct CDR3 sequences, 48% were seen once, and the ten largest hold roughly 2.6%. This clonotype was counted at least ten times. V and J are TRBV6-6 and TRBJ1-6, with a possible D match to TRBD1 (5 bases). Material: sorted CD4+, CD8+, or CD8+CD57+ T cells (not recorded which) from PBMCs. This receptor was obtained from a human donor in good health, serving as a control. The CDR3 sequence: CASSYRRGEYSPLHF. In nucleotides, the CDR3 is TGTGCCAGCAGTTACCGGAGGGGAGAGTATTCACCCCTCCACTTT.